The sequence of this T cell receptor beta chain was determined in a study of CD8+ T cells in alopecia areata. The CDR3 is 14 amino acids. Looked up from germline, CDR1 is LNHDA and CDR2 is SQIVND (reference sequence). The V end was cut by 5 bases, the J end by 6 bases, with 16 bases between. Treatment defined: oral pan-JAK inhibitor, 5-10 mg twice daily. After isolation, RNA underwent reverse transcription to generate cDNA as the sequencing template. TCRdb's table, derived via immunoSEQ multiplex PCR, lists solely in-frame clones and lacks some. The table shows about 120,000 clones, with 53% occurring only once.

The sample here was CD4+ T cells sorted from blood, taken at week 4, from a patient treated with tofacitinib. This clonotype was obtained from a human donor with alopecia areata. The chain couples TRBV19 to TRBJ1-2, with a tentative D call TRBD1 (6 bases). Here the CDR3 reads CASSHRQGKDGYTF. The CDR3 DNA reads TGTGCCAGTAGTCATCGGCAGGGGAAGGATGGCTACACCTTC.